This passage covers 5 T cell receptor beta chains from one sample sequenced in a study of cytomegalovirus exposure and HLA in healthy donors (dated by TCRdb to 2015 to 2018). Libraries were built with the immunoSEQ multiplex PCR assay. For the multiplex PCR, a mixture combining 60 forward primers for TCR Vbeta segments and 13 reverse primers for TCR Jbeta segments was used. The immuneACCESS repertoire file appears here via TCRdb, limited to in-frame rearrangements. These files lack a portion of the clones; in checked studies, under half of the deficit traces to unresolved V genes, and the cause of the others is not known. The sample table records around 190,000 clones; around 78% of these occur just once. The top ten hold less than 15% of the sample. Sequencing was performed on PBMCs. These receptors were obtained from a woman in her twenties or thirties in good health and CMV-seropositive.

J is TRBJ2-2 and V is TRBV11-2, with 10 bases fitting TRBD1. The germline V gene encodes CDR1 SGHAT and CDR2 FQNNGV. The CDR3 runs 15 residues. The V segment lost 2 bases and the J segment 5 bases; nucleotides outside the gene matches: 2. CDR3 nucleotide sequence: TGTGCCAGCAGCTTACGGGACAGGGGAACCGGGGAGCTGTTTTTT. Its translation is CASSLRDRGTGELFF.

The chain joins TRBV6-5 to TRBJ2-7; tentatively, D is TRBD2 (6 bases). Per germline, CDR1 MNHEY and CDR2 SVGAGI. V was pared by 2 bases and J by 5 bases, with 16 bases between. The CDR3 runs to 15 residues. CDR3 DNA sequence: TGTGCCAGCAGTTACCGGCCGAGGGAGGACCACGAGCAGTACTTC. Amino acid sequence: CASSYRPREDHEQYF.

The CDR3 DNA sequence: TGTGCCAGCAGCTTAGGACAGGGGGGGACCCAAGAGACCCAGTACTTC. It translates to CASSLGQGGTQETQYF. The chain carries TRBV11-3 and TRBJ2-5; TRBD1 matches 9 bases. Germline-derived CDR1 and CDR2 are SGHNT and YENEEA. V was pared by 1 base and J by 1 base, with 4 bases of the junction left unmatched. This CDR3 spans 16 amino acids.

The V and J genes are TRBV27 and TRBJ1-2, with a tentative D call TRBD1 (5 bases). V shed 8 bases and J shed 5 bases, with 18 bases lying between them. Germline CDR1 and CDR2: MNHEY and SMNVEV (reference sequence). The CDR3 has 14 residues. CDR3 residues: CASWTARGGYGYTF. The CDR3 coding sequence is TGTGCCAGCTGGACGGCCCGGGGGGGATATGGCTACACCTTC.

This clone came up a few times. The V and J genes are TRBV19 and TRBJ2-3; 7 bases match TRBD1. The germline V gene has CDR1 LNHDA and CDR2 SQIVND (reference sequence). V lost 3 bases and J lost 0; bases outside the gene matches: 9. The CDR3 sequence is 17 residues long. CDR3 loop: CASSIDPGQISTDTQYF. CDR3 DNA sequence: TGTGCCAGTAGTATTGATCCGGGACAGATTAGCACAGATACGCAGTATTTT. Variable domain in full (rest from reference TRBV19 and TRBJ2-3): DGGITQSPKYLFRKEGQNVTLSCEQNLNHDAMYWYRQDPGQGLRLIYYSQIVNDFQKGDIAEGYSVSREKKESFPLTVTSAQKNPTAFYLCASSIDPGQISTDTQYFGPGTRLTVL.